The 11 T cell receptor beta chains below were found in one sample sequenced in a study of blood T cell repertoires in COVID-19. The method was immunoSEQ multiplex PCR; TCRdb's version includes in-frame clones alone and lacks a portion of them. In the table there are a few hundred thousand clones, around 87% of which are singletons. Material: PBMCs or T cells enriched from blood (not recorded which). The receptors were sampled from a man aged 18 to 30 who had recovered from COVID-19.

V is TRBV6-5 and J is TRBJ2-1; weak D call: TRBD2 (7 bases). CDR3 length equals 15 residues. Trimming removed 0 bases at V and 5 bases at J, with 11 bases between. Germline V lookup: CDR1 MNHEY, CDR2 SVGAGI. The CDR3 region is CASSYSAGAHNEQFF. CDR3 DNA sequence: TGTGCCAGCAGTTACTCGGCGGGGGCCCACAATGAGCAGTTCTTC.

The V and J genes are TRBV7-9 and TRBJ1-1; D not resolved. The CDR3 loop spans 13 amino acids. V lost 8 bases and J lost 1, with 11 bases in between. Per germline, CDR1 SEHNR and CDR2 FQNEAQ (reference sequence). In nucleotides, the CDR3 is TGTGCCAGCGGCCAGTGGGCGAACACTGAAGCTTTCTTT. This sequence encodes CASGQWANTEAFF.

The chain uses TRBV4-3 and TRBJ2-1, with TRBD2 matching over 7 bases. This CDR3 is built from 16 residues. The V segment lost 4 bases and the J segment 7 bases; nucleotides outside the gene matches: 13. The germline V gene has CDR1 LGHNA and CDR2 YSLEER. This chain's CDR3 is CASSPRSGGSHNEQFF. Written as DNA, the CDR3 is TGCGCCAGCAGCCCCCGTTCGGGAGGAAGTCATAATGAGCAGTTCTTC.

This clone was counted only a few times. For the CDR3, the DNA is TGTGCCAGCAGCTTAGATTGGCGGATAACCGGGGAGCTGTTTTTT. Translated, it gives CASSLDWRITGELFF. The chain carries TRBV11-2 and TRBJ2-2; the D is unclear. V gave up 0 bases and J gave up 5 bases, with 10 bases separating them. Per the germline V gene, CDR1 is SGHAT and CDR2 is FQNNGV. The CDR3 has 15 residues.

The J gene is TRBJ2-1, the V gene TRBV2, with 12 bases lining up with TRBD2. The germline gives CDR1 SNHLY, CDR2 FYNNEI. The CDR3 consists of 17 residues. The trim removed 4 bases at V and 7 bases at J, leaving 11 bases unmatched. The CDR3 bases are TGTGCCAGCAGTGTTAGAGCTAGCGGGGGGGCTGGAAATGAGCAGTTCTTC. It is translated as CASSVRASGGAGNEQFF.

The CDR3 sequence is CATTSGSTDTQYF. In DNA form, the CDR3 reads TGTGCCACCACTAGCGGGAGCACAGATACGCAGTATTTT. The genes are TRBV6-6 and TRBJ2-3, with 9 bases aligning to TRBD2. The germline CDR1 and CDR2 sequences are MNHNY and SVGAGI (reference sequence). Losses at the gene ends were 10 bases for V and 0 bases for J; bases not matched to a gene: 2. The CDR3 is 13 amino acids.

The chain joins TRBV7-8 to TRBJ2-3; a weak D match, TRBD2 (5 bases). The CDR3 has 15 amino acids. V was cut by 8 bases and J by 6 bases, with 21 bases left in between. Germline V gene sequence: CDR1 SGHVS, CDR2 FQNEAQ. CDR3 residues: CASRLSRHYGDTQYF. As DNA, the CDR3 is TGTGCCAGCCGACTATCGAGACACTACGGGGATACGCAGTATTTT.

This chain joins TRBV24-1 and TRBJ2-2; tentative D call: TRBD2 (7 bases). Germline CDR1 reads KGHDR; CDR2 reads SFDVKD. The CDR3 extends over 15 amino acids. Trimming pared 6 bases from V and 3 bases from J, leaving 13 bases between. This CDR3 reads CATSRSGGDTGELFF. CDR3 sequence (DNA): TGTGCCACCAGTCGATCGGGGGGCGACACCGGGGAGCTGTTTTTT.

As DNA, the CDR3 is TGTGCCAGCAGCTTAGTCCGGGGCACTGAAGCTTTCTTT. Translating gives CASSLVRGTEAFF. This chain joins TRBV7-3 and TRBJ1-1; unclear D gene. CDR1 is SGHTA, CDR2 FQGTGA, per germline. The CDR3 loop spans 13 amino acids. V dropped 2 bases and J dropped 4 bases, with 8 bases sitting between them. The variable domain in full, with the rest retrieved from reference TRBV7-3 and TRBJ1-1, is GAGVSQTPSNKVTEKGKYVELRCDPISGHTALYWYRQSLGQGPEFLIYFQGTGAADDSGLPNDRFFAVRPEGSVSTLKIQRTERGDSAVYLCASSLVRGTEAFFGQGTRLTVV.

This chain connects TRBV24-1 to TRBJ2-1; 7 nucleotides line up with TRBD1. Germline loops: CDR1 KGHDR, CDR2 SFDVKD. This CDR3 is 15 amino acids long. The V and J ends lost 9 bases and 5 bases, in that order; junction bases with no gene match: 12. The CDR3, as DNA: TGTGCCACCGGTTTTACCGGGACAGCGGACAATGAGCAGTTCTTC. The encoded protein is CATGFTGTADNEQFF.

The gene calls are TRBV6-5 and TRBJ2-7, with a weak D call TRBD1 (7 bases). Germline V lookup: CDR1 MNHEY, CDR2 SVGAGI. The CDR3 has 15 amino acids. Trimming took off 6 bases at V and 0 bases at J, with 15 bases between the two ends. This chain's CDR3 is CASRRDRQTSYEQYF. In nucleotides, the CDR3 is TGTGCCAGCAGGCGGGACAGACAAACCTCCTACGAGCAGTACTTC.